The text below deals with one T cell receptor (beta chain). This clone was found once. The antigen this receptor binds is unknown. No base qualities exist here, and no much larger clone lies one base off it. TRB sequencing was run on genomic DNA with either the immunoSEQ assay at survey resolution or the hsTCRB kit. The published analysis was carried out like this. The immunoSEQ software was used for initial read processing, and the LymphoSeq R package was used for repertoire analyses. Clonality was computed as 1 minus normalized Shannon entropy; Gini coefficient was also calculated for each TRB dataset. To infer phenotypes in unsorted samples, TRB sequences from sorted subsets of the recipient or donor were mapped onto unsorted samples from the same recipient. TCRdb took over this immuneACCESS table, retaining in-frame rearrangements with V and J assigned. Such tables are incomplete; in checked studies, under half of the missing clones stem from an unresolved V gene, and the remainder is unexplained. That table gives V, J and clone size, and the DNA gave D and trimming. Present in this sample are 20,000 to 30,000 clones, about 84% of which were seen just once. About 6.3% of the sample is held by the ten biggest clonotypes.

From its cysteine to its phenylalanine, the CDR3 spans 16 amino acids. Just CDR3 DNA is preserved here, 48 bases in frame from base 1. The germline V gene sets CDR1 to SNHLY and CDR2 to FYNNEI. V and J are truncated by 7 bases and 2 bases respectively, leaving an intervening sequence of 20 bases. This entry belongs to a study of T cells after posttransplantation cyclophosphamide (TCRdb year 2016). Background on the whole study: Using TRB sequencing, the study followed how the T cell repertoire rebuilt after myeloablative bone marrow transplantation with posttransplantation cyclophosphamide given as GVHD prophylaxis. Antigen receptor sequencing was done on samples from 35 PTCy-treated patients and from around 15 related bone marrow donors of those patients. Blood from all 34 PTCy patients with 1-year posttransplant specimens was subjected to TRB sequencing. TRB sequencing was also done on up to about 3 additional blood samples from 2 to 5.2 years after transplant in 3 patients, and on pretransplant blood from several patients. Because TRA and TRB clonality correlated tightly in fewer than ten samples, later TCR analyses were limited to TRB. Public TRB sequences were checked against a database of over 3,500 sequences associated with responses to pathogens, tumor antigens, self-antigens and alloantigens.

Overall study results and their limits: Donor-recipient similarity was low at 1-2 months but increased during the first year, and donor CD8+ memory clones often dominated later blood repertoires. The TRB repertoires of T cells infiltrating skin or the GI tract showed only limited overlap with the TRB repertoires found in blood. Across approximately 41 patients, TRB clonality was highly associated with recipient CMV seropositivity and CMV reactivation, and PTCy diversity was similar to diversity in CNI/methotrexate controls.

The PTCy-treated patients were enrolled in a prospective multi-institutional clinical trial. Peripheral blood and bone marrow mononuclear cells were isolated by Ficoll-Hypaque density centrifugation and were cryopreserved. The TCR comes from a woman between 55 and 75 years old with a blood cancer, CMV-positive, and with a related stem cell donor. The rearranged segments are TRBV2 and TRBJ1-1, with a tentative D gene TRBD1 over 5 matching bases. The sequencing input was PBMCs. The bases are TGTGCCAGCATAAAGGGACGTGGGGGGGAAAACACTGAAGCTTTCTTT. Its amino acids are CASIKGRGGENTEAFF.